The sequence of this TCR beta chain was determined in a study of regulatory T cells in long-lasting Graves disease. Germline-derived CDR1 and CDR2 are DFQATT and SNEGSKA (reference sequence). This CDR3 contains 16 residues. The V and J ends lost 5 bases and 0 bases respectively, with 20 bases between them. Building the TCR beta libraries relied on iRepertoire HTBI primers, and CDR3 regions underwent Arm-PCR. Each CDR3 protein gets one entry after TCRdb re-called the multiplex PCR reads with MiXCR. The data contain roughly 350,000 distinct CDR3 sequences, around 15% of them singletons. This clonotype was recorded at least ten times. Specified time point: newly diagnosed GD, antithyroid drugs for less than 3 months. Extracted RNA from PBMCs served as the source of the TCR library. In addition, the sample was reused for a study of T cells in Graves' hyperthyroidism and ophthalmopathy. That work contributes: Hyperthyroidism was newly diagnosed in patients aged 18 to 65 (duration under 2 months).

This chain joins TRBV20-1 and TRBJ2-7; tentatively, D is TRBD2 (6 bases). The source is a woman aged 18-29 years with Graves disease. The specimen comprised peripheral blood mononuclear cells (PBMCs), sampled at new diagnosis, from a patient treated with antithyroid drugs. In DNA form, the CDR3 reads TGCAGTGCTTATCCAGCGGGCGGGGAGTTCTCCTACGAGCAGTACTTC. It translates to CSAYPAGGEFSYEQYF.